This TCR beta chain originates from a study of Ad26.COV2.S vaccination and SARS-CoV-2 variants (dated by TCRdb to the early 2020s). Regarding the study in general: Vaccine-arm donors came from COV1001, a multicentre, randomized, double-blind, placebo-controlled phase I-IIa trial of Ad26.COV2.S in healthy adults. Dosing of Ad26.COV2.S was intramuscular, at either 5x10^10 or 1x10^11 viral particles, delivered as one shot or as two shots spaced 56 days apart. TCRbeta repertoire sequencing was used to assess the specificity and breadth of SARS-CoV-2-reactive T cell receptors after Ad26.COV2.S vaccination. A total of approximately 30 samples were included in the TCR-sequenced set, comprising around 19 Ad26.COV2.S vaccine recipients, 5 placebo recipients and 8 SARS-CoV-2 convalescent individuals. Participants in the trial were split at random into five groups of five each, receiving low-dose or high-dose Ad26.COV2.S once or twice, or else placebo on both occasions. Investigators did not know the trial group allocation while performing experiments and assessing outcomes.

On this clone itself: Its antigen has not been determined. The record has no base qualities; no much larger clone is one base away.

Points the paper makes about the study in general: Comparing responses between vaccine doses or regimens was not something the study was powered to do. Higher spike-specific TCR breadth was observed in Ad26.COV2.S recipients than in placebo recipients (P = 0.0014). Substantial breadth of spike-specific CD8+ and CD4+ T cell responses was reported after vaccination. Vaccine and placebo recipients had similar non-spike TCR breadth, a finding consistent with the vaccine containing only spike. The authors noted that total T cell responses may have been underestimated by the TCR breadth and depth analyses.

CDR1 and CDR2 (LNHDA, SQIVND) derive from the germline V gene (reference sequence). The junction carries 10 bases between V and J, which are trimmed by 6 bases and 4 bases respectively. Spanning cysteine to phenylalanine, the CDR3 consists of 13 amino acids. Here the CDR3 DNA is all that survives: 39 bases in frame from base 1. This specimen's treatment or condition label, interpreted: roughly 18 received Ad26.COV2.S at low or high dose, single or two shots; roughly 5 received placebo; per-sample allocation not given. For vaccine and placebo recipients, repertoires were sequenced using samples collected on day 63 after the first injection. In Cohort 1b, roughly 25 adults aged 18-55 years were enrolled at a single site in Boston, USA, between 29 July and 7 August 2020. Ad26.COV2.S was a replication-incompetent adenovirus type 26 vector that expressed a prefusion-stabilized SARS-CoV-2 spike protein derived from the original Wuhan strain.

The immunoSEQ Assay was the method used to sequence TCRbeta CDR3 regions. After extraction, genomic DNA underwent amplification by bias-controlled multiplex PCR, followed by high-throughput sequencing. The study's processing was this. Collapsing and filtering of sequences were performed to quantify the absolute abundance of each unique TCRbeta CDR3 region. Usable DNA was measured by amplifying reference genes present in all nucleated cells, and TCRbeta template counts were normalized to that usable DNA to estimate T cell fraction. Repertoire TCRs were annotated as SARS-CoV-2-specific when V gene, CDR3 amino acid sequence and J gene were exactly matched to a known reactive TCR set. The reference SARS-CoV-2 TCR set came from MIRA and was filtered for enrichment in COVID-19-positive ImmuneCODE repertoires, removing public or cross-reactive TCRs. Drawing on the MIRA antigens, annotated TCRs were analysed further at the level of specific ORF or position within ORF. Depth was the summed frequency of annotated unique rearrangements, while breadth was defined as annotated unique rearrangements over total unique productive rearrangements. TCR breadth was compared between groups using two-sided Wilcoxon rank-sum tests. TCRdb mirrors the immuneACCESS table, restricted to in-frame sequences. Some clones are absent from its copies; in checked studies, under half trace to an unresolved V gene, and the reason for the others is unknown. The V and J calls and the clone size are those of that table, but D and trimming were determined from the DNA. In this sample the table shows some 420,000 clones, 85% to 90% of which occur a single time. In total, the top ten clones hold less than 4.5% of the sample.

This sequence was found in a person between 18 and 59 years old who received the Ad26.COV2.S COVID-19 vaccine or a placebo. The rearranged segments are TRBV19 and TRBJ2-1; the D gene remains uncertain. The specimen was peripheral blood, collected in a trial of Ad26.COV2.S vaccine versus placebo. CDR3 loop: CASRRTEYNEQFF. The nucleotide sequence is given as TGTGCCAGTAGAAGGACGGAATACAATGAGCAGTTCTTC.